The 30 T cell receptor beta chains reported below all come from one sample, sequenced in a study of shared clonotypes between healthy human individuals. Sequencing used immunoSEQ multiplex PCR; TCRdb keeps in-frame clones, though not all of them. This sample has millions of clones, with 85% to 95% found just once. The material sequenced was naive CD4+ T cells sorted from blood. As to subset: CD45RA+ positively selected. The receptor source for this set is a man aged 18 to 30 in good health.

V and J are TRBV5-4 and TRBJ1-4, with no clear D. CDR3 length: 14 amino acids. V dropped 2 bases and J dropped 5 bases, with 10 bases sitting between them. Germline V gives CDR1 SGHNT, CDR2 YYREEE (reference sequence). CDR3 sequence reads: CASSFGVSNEKLFF. As DNA, the CDR3 is TGTGCCAGCAGCTTCGGTGTATCGAATGAAAAACTGTTTTTT.

The chain has TRBV28 and TRBJ2-3, with D possibly being TRBD2 (6 bases). The V and J ends lost 6 bases and 5 bases respectively, with 12 bases between them. Germline V gene data show CDR1 as MDHEN and CDR2 as SYDVKM. The CDR3 runs 13 residues. The chain's CDR3 is CASRPTREDTQYF. The CDR3, as DNA: TGTGCCAGCAGGCCGACTAGAGAAGATACGCAGTATTTT.

The gene calls are TRBV10-1 and TRBJ2-1, with D unresolved. From germline, CDR1 is WNHNN and CDR2 SYGVQD (reference sequence). This CDR3 is built from 12 residues. The ends were cut back, 4 bases at V and 10 bases at J, with 11 bases in the middle. The CDR3, as DNA: TGCGCCAGCAGTGGGGTGCCCCAAGAGCAGTTCTTC. Translation: CASSGVPQEQFF.

This chain joins TRBV6-5 and TRBJ2-1; 12 bases align to TRBD2. The germline V gene encodes CDR1 MNHEY and CDR2 SVGAGI. The J segment lost 9 bases and the V segment lost 8 bases, leaving 5 bases of the junction unmatched. There are 13 residues in the CDR3. The CDR3 DNA sequence: TGTGCCAGCCGGACTAGCGGGATCGGTGAGCAGTTCTTC. Protein: CASRTSGIGEQFF.

This sequence joins TRBV27 and TRBJ2-3, with D maybe TRBD2 (5 bases). Germline-derived CDR1 and CDR2 are MNHEY and SMNVEV (reference sequence). The CDR3 runs to 13 residues. The V and J ends lost 6 bases and 6 bases respectively, with 13 bases between them. CDR3 region: CASSPGAVDTQYF. In nucleotides, the CDR3 is TGTGCCAGCAGCCCAGGAGCGGTTGATACGCAGTATTTT.

This clone was observed once. The V and J genes are TRBV6-5 and TRBJ2-7; no clear D. From germline, CDR1 is MNHEY and CDR2 SVGAGI. V lost 6 bases and J 6 bases, leaving 18 bases between the germline ends. The CDR3 is 14 amino acids. CDR3 loop: CASRAQSPLAEQYF. The CDR3 nucleotides read TGTGCCAGCAGGGCGCAATCCCCCCTCGCCGAGCAGTACTTC.

The V call is TRBV30, the J call TRBJ2-7, with 11 bases that match TRBD2. J gave up 2 bases and V 2 bases, and 5 bases lay outside the gene matches. The CDR3 length is 15 residues. Germline values: CDR1 GTSNPN, CDR2 SVGIG (reference sequence). The CDR3 bases are TGTGCCTGGAGTTGGACTAGCGGGTCCACCTACGAGCAGTACTTC. The encoded protein is CAWSWTSGSTYEQYF.

The chain carries TRBV11-3 and TRBJ2-7, with unresolved D. Trimming took off 0 bases at V and 7 bases at J, with 7 bases between the two ends. Germline lookup yields CDR1 SGHNT and CDR2 YENEEA. This CDR3 contains 12 residues. For the CDR3, the DNA is TGTGCCAGCAGCTTAGATCCTAGAGAGCAGTACTTC. Its protein product is CASSLDPREQYF. The variable domain in full, completed from reference TRBV11-3 and TRBJ2-7, reads EAGVVQSPRYKIIEKKQPVAFWCNPISGHNTLYWYLQNLGQGPELLIRYENEEAVDDSQLPKDRFSAERLKGVDSTLKIQPAELGDSAVYLCASSLDPREQYFGPGTRLTVT.

The chain is built from TRBV4-1 and TRBJ1-6, with TRBD1 as a possible D gene (6 bases). V dropped 0 bases and J dropped 14 bases, with 17 bases sitting between them. Per the germline V gene, CDR1 is MGHRA and CDR2 is YSYEKL. The CDR3 length is 15 residues. In DNA form, the CDR3 reads TGCGCCAGCAGCCAAGAAGGTTGGGGGACACAAGCCCTCCACTTT. Translating it yields CASSQEGWGTQALHF.

This clone was picked up a small number of times. This specimen includes other DNA sequences encoding the same CDR3. The chain combines TRBV5-6 with TRBJ1-2; D ambiguous. Between the trimmed V and J ends, which lost 3 bases and 4 bases, there was a span of 7 bases. The CDR3 is 12 residues long. Germline V gene sequence: CDR1 SGHDT, CDR2 YYEEEE. The CDR3 bases are TGTGCCAGCAGCTCCCAGAGCTATGGCTACACCTTC. Residues: CASSSQSYGYTF.

About this clone itself: Being one base from a much bigger clone, this may be a read error. The identical CDR3 is also encoded by other nucleotide sequences in the sample. The chain employs TRBV6-1 and TRBJ1-2; 8 positions match TRBD1. Trimming at V came to 6 bases and at J to 5 bases, leaving 2 bases not matched to a gene. CDR1 is MNHNS and CDR2 is SASEGT in the germline V gene. The CDR3 spans 12 residues. The CDR3 region is CASSGQGYGYTF. The CDR3 nucleotides read TGTGCCAGCAGCGGACAGGGTTATGGCTACACCTTC.

This chain joins TRBV5-1 and TRBJ2-7; 11 bases map to TRBD2. Germline assignment: CDR1 SGHRS and CDR2 YFSETQ. CDR3 length: 17 amino acids. After removal of 0 bases from V and 4 bases from J, the junction contained 9 bases not matched to a gene. The CDR3 region has the DNA TGCGCCAGCAGCTTGGGGGGGACTAGCGGTATTGTTTACGAGCAGTACTTC. It yields the protein CASSLGGTSGIVYEQYF.

The chain joins TRBV11-2 to TRBJ2-7; unclear D gene. The length of the CDR3 is 17 residues. Trimming left V 0 bases short and J 0 bases short, with 15 bases between. Germline V lookup: CDR1 SGHAT, CDR2 FQNNGV. The CDR3 DNA reads TGTGCCAGCAGCTTAGACGGCAGGTCGGGTAGCTCCTACGAGCAGTACTTC. Protein product: CASSLDGRSGSSYEQYF.

This chain links TRBV11-2 with TRBJ1-2; 9 nucleotides align to TRBD1. Germline-derived CDR1 and CDR2 are SGHAT and FQNNGV. The CDR3 runs 14 residues. Unmatched junction bases numbered 6, after V lost 5 bases and J lost 5 bases. CDR3 residues: CASSLTGTGYGYTF. CDR3 in DNA: TGTGCCAGCAGCCTCACCGGGACAGGGTATGGCTACACCTTC.

The genes are TRBV5-8 and TRBJ2-3; tentatively, D is TRBD1 (8 bases). Trimming removed 5 bases at V and 9 bases at J, with 22 bases between. The CDR3 has 15 amino acids. Germline CDR1 SGHTS, CDR2 YDEGEE. Written as DNA, the CDR3 is TGTGCCAGCAGGAACAGGGGGGGAACCTTGGGCACGCAGTATTTT. This codes for CASRNRGGTLGTQYF. The whole variable domain, filled in from reference TRBV5-8 and TRBJ2-3, reads EAGVTQSPTHLIKTRGQQATLRCSPISGHTSVYWYQQALGLGLQFLLWYDEGEERNRGNFPPRFSGRQFPNYSSELNVNALELEDSALYLCASRNRGGTLGTQYFGPGTRLTVL.

The V gene is TRBV4-1, the J gene TRBJ1-1; 10 nucleotides match TRBD1. The CDR3 covers 16 residues. V gave up 4 bases and J gave up 5 bases; unmatched junction bases: 10. Germline V CDR1 and CDR2: MGHRA, YSYEKL. CDR3 nucleotides: TGCGCCAGCAGCCGCCGAGGGGACAGGGGCTGGACTGAAGCTTTCTTT. Amino acids: CASSRRGDRGWTEAFF.

In DNA form, the CDR3 reads TGTGCCAGCAGCCCCCGAGGTAGGGGGGCGGACGGGGCCAACGTCCTGACTTTC. Its translation is CASSPRGRGADGANVLTF. The V gene is TRBV7-9, the J gene TRBJ2-6, with D tentatively TRBD1 or TRBD2 (6 bases each). The CDR3 loop spans 18 amino acids. CDR1 is SEHNR, CDR2 FQNEAQ, per germline (reference sequence). The V end lost 5 bases, the J end lost 4 bases, and 21 bases lay between the germline ends. The full variable domain, rest sourced from reference TRBV7-9 and TRBJ2-6, is DTGVSQNPRHKITKRGQNVTFRCDPISEHNRLYWYRQTLGQGPEFLTYFQNEAQLEKSRLLSDRFSAERPKGSFSTLEIQRTEQGDSAMYLCASSPRGRGADGANVLTFGAGSRLTVL.

This clone is a singleton in its sample. This chain joins TRBV2 and TRBJ2-7; unclear D gene. Trimming cost V 8 bases and J 2 bases, with 10 bases left between them. The CDR3 spans 12 residues. Germline-derived CDR1 and CDR2 are SNHLY and FYNNEI. The CDR3 reads CASATRPYEQYF. CDR3 coding DNA: TGTGCCAGCGCTACTCGGCCCTACGAGCAGTACTTC.

The chain is built from TRBV14 and TRBJ2-7; 10 bases map to TRBD2. This CDR3 comprises 13 residues. V was pared by 8 bases and J by 6 bases, with 7 bases of the junction left unmatched. Looked up from germline, CDR1 is SGHDN and CDR2 is FVKESK. The CDR3 coding sequence is TGTGCCAGCGGACTAGCGGCGTCTTCCGAGCAGTACTTC. Translation: CASGLAASSEQYF.

This clone was seen only once. At the DNA level, this CDR3 is encoded by other sequences in the same sample as well. The gene calls are TRBV5-1 and TRBJ2-7; 9 nucleotides match TRBD2. J gave up 3 bases and V 3 bases, and 4 bases lay outside the gene matches. Germline loops: CDR1 SGHRS, CDR2 YFSETQ. This CDR3 has 14 residues. The CDR3 protein is CASSSGTSSYEQYF. The CDR3 region has the DNA TGCGCCAGCAGCTCCGGGACTAGCAGCTACGAGCAGTACTTC.

V gene TRBV14 combines with J gene TRBJ2-7; D unresolved. Germline V gene sequence: CDR1 SGHDN, CDR2 FVKESK. Trimming shortened V by 1 base and J by 7 bases, and 14 bases separated the two germline ends. The CDR3 has 14 amino acids. The DNA of the CDR3 is TGTGCCAGCAGCCAAGTGCGTTCCTTATCGGAGCAGTACTTC. It encodes CASSQVRSLSEQYF.

This clone was detected ten times or more. The chain links TRBV2 to TRBJ2-2; possibly TRBD2 for D (6 bases). Germline-derived CDR1 and CDR2 are SNHLY and FYNNEI. This CDR3 comprises 13 residues. V gave up 4 bases and J gave up 8 bases, with 11 bases separating them. CDR3 amino acids: CASSGLGGGELFF. CDR3 in DNA: TGTGCCAGCAGTGGCTTAGGAGGGGGGGAGCTGTTTTTT.

The chain links TRBV30 to TRBJ1-1; D not certain. The V gene's germline CDR1 is GTSNPN and CDR2 SVGIG (reference sequence). The CDR3 has 13 amino acids. Deletions cut 2 bases from V and 0 bases from J, with 7 bases between. The CDR3 DNA reads TGTGCCTGGAGTAGGGCGATGAACACTGAAGCTTTCTTT. It yields the protein CAWSRAMNTEAFF.

V gene TRBV18 combines with J gene TRBJ1-6; perhaps TRBD1 as D (5 bases). This CDR3 has 15 amino acids. V was cut by 1 base and J by 9 bases, with 13 bases left in between. Looked up from germline, CDR1 is KGHSH and CDR2 is LQKENI. The CDR3 sequence is CASSPLDNSGSPLHF. The CDR3 DNA reads as TGTGCCAGCTCACCACTGGACAATTCGGGTTCACCCCTCCACTTT.

This chain joins TRBV30 and TRBJ1-4; D not resolved. The V end was cut by 4 bases, the J end by 0 bases, with 9 bases between. From germline, CDR1 is GTSNPN and CDR2 SVGIG (reference sequence). The CDR3 contains 14 residues. The CDR3 region is CAWTSGTTNEKLFF. In DNA form, the CDR3 reads TGTGCCTGGACCTCGGGGACAACTAATGAAAAACTGTTTTTT. Variable domain in full (rest from reference TRBV30 and TRBJ1-4): SQTIHQWPATLVQPVGSPLSLECTVEGTSNPNLYWYRQAAGRGLQLLFYSVGIGQISSEVPQNLSASRPQDRQFILSSKKLLLSDSGFYLCAWTSGTTNEKLFFGSGTQLSVL.

This rearrangement joins TRBV2 to TRBJ2-6; 9 bases are a match to TRBD1. CDR1 SNHLY and CDR2 FYNNEI come from the germline V gene. The V segment lost 3 bases and the J segment 0 bases; nucleotides outside the gene matches: 6. The CDR3 runs to 18 residues. The CDR3 here is CASSESGTGHSGANVLTF. As DNA, the CDR3 is TGTGCCAGCAGTGAGTCGGGGACAGGGCACTCTGGGGCCAACGTCCTGACTTTC.

The V gene is TRBV6-1, the J gene TRBJ1-1; 7 bases match TRBD1. The CDR3 is made up of 15 amino acids. V was pared by 8 bases and J by 3 bases, with 12 bases of the junction left unmatched. The V gene's germline CDR1 is MNHNS and CDR2 SASEGT. DNA of the CDR3: TGTGCCAGCTCCCTAGGGGGCGCGGGGGACACTGAAGCTTTCTTT. Residues: CASSLGGAGDTEAFF.

The CDR3 DNA reads TGTGCCAGTAGTTGGGGGACCGAGCAGTACTTC. It specifies CASSWGTEQYF. The chain employs TRBV19 and TRBJ2-7; D tentatively reads TRBD1 or TRBD2 (5 bases each). Germline CDR1 LNHDA, CDR2 SQIVND (reference sequence). This CDR3 has 11 residues. The ends were cut back, 5 bases at V and 6 bases at J, with 8 bases in the middle.

The CDR3 spells CASTQGMGETQYF. The CDR3 DNA reads TGTGCCAGCACCCAGGGAATGGGAGAGACCCAGTACTTC. This rearrangement joins TRBV6-1 to TRBJ2-5, with D possibly TRBD1 on 5 matching bases. The CDR3 has 13 residues. Germline V gene data show CDR1 as MNHNS and CDR2 as SASEGT. V lost 7 bases and J 4 bases, leaving 13 bases between the germline ends.

J is TRBJ1-1 and V is TRBV18; TRBD1 agrees at 12 bases. The CDR3 length is 16 residues. The junction had 8 bases not matched to a gene; V was cut back by 6 bases and J by 3 bases. Germline CDR1 and CDR2: KGHSH and LQKENI. The CDR3 bases are TGTGCCAGCTCCCCGACTGGGACAGGGGGCTACACTGAAGCTTTCTTT. Protein product: CASSPTGTGGYTEAFF. Full variable domain (rest looked up from reference TRBV18 and TRBJ1-1): NAGVMQNPRHLVRRRGQEARLRCSPMKGHSHVYWYRQLPEEGLKFMVYLQKENIIDESGMPKERFSAEFPKEGPSILRIQQVVRGDSAAYFCASSPTGTGGYTEAFFGQGTRLTVV.